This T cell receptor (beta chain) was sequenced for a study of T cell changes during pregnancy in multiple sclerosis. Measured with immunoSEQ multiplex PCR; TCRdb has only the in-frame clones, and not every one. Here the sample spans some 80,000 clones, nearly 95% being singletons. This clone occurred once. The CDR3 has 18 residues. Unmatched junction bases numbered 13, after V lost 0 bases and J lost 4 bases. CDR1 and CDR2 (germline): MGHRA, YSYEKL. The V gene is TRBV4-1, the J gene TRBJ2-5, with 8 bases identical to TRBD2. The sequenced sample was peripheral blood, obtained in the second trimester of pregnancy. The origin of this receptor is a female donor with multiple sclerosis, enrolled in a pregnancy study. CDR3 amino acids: CASSQDGMVGGEGETQYF. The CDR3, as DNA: TGCGCCAGCAGCCAAGATGGGATGGTCGGGGGGGAAGGAGAGACCCAGTACTTC.